This T cell receptor beta chain was documented in a study of CD8 T cells in ankylosing spondylitis. Findings and caveats of the study: Blood of patients with ankylosing spondylitis appeared to be characterized by a TCR beta motif of 8 or 9 highly homologous variants. The clones that were linked to disease were reported to be significantly enriched in matched synovial fluid samples from ankylosing spondylitis patients.

Ten or more counts support this clonotype. The antigen is undetermined. The CDR3 contains 13 residues. Germline CDR1 and CDR2: DFQATT and SNEGSKA (reference sequence). With 3 bases clipped from V and 7 bases from J, the junction kept 4 bases outside the gene matches. Quantitative 5'-RACE with molecular barcodes produced the TCR beta libraries. From the 5' RACE reads, TCRdb called clonotypes with MiXCR, one entry per CDR3 protein. The sample contains 310,000 or so distinct CDR3 sequences, around 19% of which appear only once. The TCR sequence derives from a male donor with ankylosing spondylitis or in good health (not recorded which). V usage is TRBV20-1 and J usage is TRBJ1-5, with 9 bases aligning to TRBD1. The sample comprised blood, either unsorted or a sorted T cell fraction (not recorded which). The CDR3 sequence is CSARGTGRQPQHF. DNA of the CDR3: TGCAGTGCTAGGGGGACAGGGCGCCAGCCCCAGCATTTT.